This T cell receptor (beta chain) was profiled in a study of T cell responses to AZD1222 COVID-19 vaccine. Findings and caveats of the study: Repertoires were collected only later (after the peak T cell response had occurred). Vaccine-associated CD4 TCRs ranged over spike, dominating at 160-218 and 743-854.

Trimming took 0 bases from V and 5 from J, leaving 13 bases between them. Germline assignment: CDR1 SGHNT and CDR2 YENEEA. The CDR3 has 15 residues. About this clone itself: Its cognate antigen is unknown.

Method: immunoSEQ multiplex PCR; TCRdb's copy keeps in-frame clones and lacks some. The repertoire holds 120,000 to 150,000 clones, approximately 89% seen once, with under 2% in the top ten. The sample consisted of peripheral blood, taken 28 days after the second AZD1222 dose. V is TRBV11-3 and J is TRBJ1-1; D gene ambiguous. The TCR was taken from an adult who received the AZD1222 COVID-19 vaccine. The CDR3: CASSLEVEVVTEAFF. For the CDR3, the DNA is TGTGCCAGCAGCTTAGAGGTGGAGGTTGTAACTGAAGCTTTCTTT.